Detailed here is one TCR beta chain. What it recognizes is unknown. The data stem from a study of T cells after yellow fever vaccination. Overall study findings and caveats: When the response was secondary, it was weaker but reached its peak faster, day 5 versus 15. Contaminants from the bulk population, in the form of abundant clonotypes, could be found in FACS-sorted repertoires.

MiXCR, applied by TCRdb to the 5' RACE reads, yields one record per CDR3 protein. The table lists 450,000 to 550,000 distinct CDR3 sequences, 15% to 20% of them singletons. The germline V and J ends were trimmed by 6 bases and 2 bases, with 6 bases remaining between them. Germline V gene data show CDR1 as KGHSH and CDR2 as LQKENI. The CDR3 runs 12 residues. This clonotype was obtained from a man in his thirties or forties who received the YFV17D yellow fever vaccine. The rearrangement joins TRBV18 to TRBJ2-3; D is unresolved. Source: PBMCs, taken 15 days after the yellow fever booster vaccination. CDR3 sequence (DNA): TGTGCCAGCTCGGGGTTCACAGATACGCAGTATTTT. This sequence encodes CASSGFTDTQYF.